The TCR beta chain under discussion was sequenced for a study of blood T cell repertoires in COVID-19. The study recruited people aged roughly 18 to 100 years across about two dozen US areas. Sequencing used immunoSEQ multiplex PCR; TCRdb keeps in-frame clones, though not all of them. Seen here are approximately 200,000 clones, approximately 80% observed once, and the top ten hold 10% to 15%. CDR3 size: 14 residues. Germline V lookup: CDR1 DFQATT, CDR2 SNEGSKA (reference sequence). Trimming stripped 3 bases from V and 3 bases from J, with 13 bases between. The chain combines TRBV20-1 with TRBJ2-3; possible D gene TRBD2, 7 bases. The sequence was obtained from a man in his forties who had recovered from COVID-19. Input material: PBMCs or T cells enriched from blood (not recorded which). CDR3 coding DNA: TGCAGTGCTAGTCAGGGAGGGGGAACAGATACGCAGTATTTT. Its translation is CSASQGGGTDTQYF.